These 7 T cell receptor beta chains were sequenced from one sample in a study of post-analysis software for immune sequencing data. Study-wide results and limits: Controls had lower frequencies than patients of about 5 TRBV segments, which included TRBV5-6, TRBV5-1 and TRBV20-1.

For these TCRs, the target antigens are not known. Every TCR beta cDNA library bore unique molecular identifiers. MiXCR was run by TCRdb on the PCR reads, yielding one entry per CDR3 protein. In the table there are 450,000 to 700,000 distinct CDR3 sequences, around 47% of which are singletons. The sample was blood. These receptors came from a girl aged 10 to 17 with multiple sclerosis.

The chain carries TRBV11-2 and TRBJ2-7; D not resolved. Germline CDR1 SGHAT, CDR2 FQNNGV. This CDR3 is 12 amino acids long. Trimming shortened V by 4 bases and J by 4 bases, and 8 bases separated the two germline ends. The chain's CDR3 is CASSYLNYEQYF. CDR3 DNA sequence: TGTGCCAGCAGCTACTTAAATTACGAGCAGTACTTC.

The V call is TRBV12-3 or TRBV12-4, the J call TRBJ2-5; tentative D call: TRBD2 (6 bases). V lost 8 bases and J lost 2, with 12 bases in between. The CDR3 is 13 residues long. DNA of the CDR3: TGTGCCAGCTTGCTGGGGGGTCAAGAGACCCAGTACTTC. The encoded protein is CASLLGGQETQYF.

V gene TRBV29-1 combines with J gene TRBJ2-7, with D possibly matching TRBD1 (6 bases). Germline assignment: CDR1 SQVTM and CDR2 ANQGSEA. The V end lost 1 base, the J end lost 2 bases, and 9 bases lay between the germline ends. This CDR3 is 13 amino acids long. The CDR3 region has the DNA TGCAGCGTTGAAGTGGGGGCGCCCTACGAGCAGTACTTC. Its translation: CSVEVGAPYEQYF.

The chain is built from TRBV20-1 and TRBJ2-1; TRBD2 matches at 7 bases. This CDR3 spans 12 amino acids. Germline V lookup: CDR1 DFQATT, CDR2 SNEGSKA (reference sequence). V lost 5 bases to trimming and J lost 9 bases; unmatched junction nucleotides: 7. CDR3 amino acids: CSAGTIGVEQFF. In DNA form, the CDR3 reads TGCAGTGCTGGGACTATAGGCGTTGAGCAGTTCTTC.

CDR3 coding DNA: TGTGCCATCATGGGCAGCGGCAGCTCCTACGAGCAGTACTTC. Protein sequence: CAIMGSGSSYEQYF. The rearrangement uses TRBV10-3 and TRBJ2-7; D possibly corresponds to TRBD2 (5 bases). Germline V gives CDR1 ENHRY, CDR2 SYGVKD. This CDR3 spans 14 amino acids. Between the trimmed V and J ends, which lost 7 bases and 0 bases, there was a span of 13 bases.

Notes on this clonotype: At one end, the junction sequence differs from germline, possibly due to a read error. The chain links TRBV12-3 or TRBV12-4 to TRBJ2-5; no definite D call. The CDR3 length is 14 residues. In DNA form, the CDR3 reads TGTGCCGGCAGTTTAGGGCAGTTACAAGAGACCCAGTACTTC. It encodes CAGSLGQLQETQYF.

Regarding this clonotype: The junction shows a germline mismatch at one end, possibly a read error. The CDR3 DNA follows: TGTGCCGGCAGTTATTTGACTAGCGGAAAAGAGACCCAGTACTTC. Amino acid sequence: CAGSYLTSGKETQYF. The genes are TRBV6-2 or TRBV6-3 and TRBJ2-5; the match to TRBD2 covers 9 bases. The germline V gene encodes CDR1 MNHEY and CDR2 SVGEGT. CDR3 length: 15 residues.